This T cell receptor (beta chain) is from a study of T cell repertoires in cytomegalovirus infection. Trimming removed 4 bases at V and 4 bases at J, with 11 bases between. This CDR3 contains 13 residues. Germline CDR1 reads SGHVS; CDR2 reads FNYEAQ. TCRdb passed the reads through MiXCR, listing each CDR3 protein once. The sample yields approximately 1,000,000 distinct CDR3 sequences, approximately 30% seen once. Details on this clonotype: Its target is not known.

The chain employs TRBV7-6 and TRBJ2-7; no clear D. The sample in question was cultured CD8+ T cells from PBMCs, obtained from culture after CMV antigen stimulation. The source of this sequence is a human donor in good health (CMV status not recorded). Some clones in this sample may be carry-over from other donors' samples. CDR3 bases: TGTGCCAGCAGCTCCAAGGTGGGGTACGAGCAGTACTTC. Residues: CASSSKVGYEQYF.